The 23 T cell receptor beta chains below all came from one sample that was sequenced in a study of blood T cell repertoires in COVID-19. Profiling relied on immunoSEQ multiplex PCR, and the TCRdb table lists in-frame clones only, not all of them. The sample holds about 300,000 clones, 85% seen once. Specimen: PBMCs or T cells enriched from blood (not recorded which). These receptors all come from a woman in her 30s who had been exposed to COVID-19.

This chain links TRBV10-3 with TRBJ1-4; 7 positions match TRBD1. V shed 0 bases and J 6 bases; nucleotides not matched to a gene: 7. Per the germline V gene, CDR1 is ENHRY and CDR2 is SYGVKD. The CDR3 consists of 16 residues. The CDR3: CAISESRTGGYEKLFF. CDR3 DNA: TGTGCCATCAGTGAGTCGAGGACAGGTGGTTATGAAAAACTGTTTTTT.

The gene calls are TRBV21-1 and TRBJ1-3; TRBD1, the table's D call, lacks a check against the DNA. TRBV21-1 is a known pseudogene. This CDR3 has 15 amino acids. CDR3 sequence reads: CASSNPGQLGNTIYF. The CDR3, as DNA: TGTGCCAGCAGCAACCCGGGACAGCTTGGAAACACCATATATTTT.

This clone has only a few counts. The J gene is TRBJ1-4, the V gene TRBV7-9; D might be TRBD1 (5 bases). V was trimmed by 3 bases and J by 8 bases, leaving 10 bases between them. This CDR3 spans 13 amino acids. Germline loops: CDR1 SEHNR, CDR2 FQNEAQ (reference sequence). The DNA of the CDR3 is TGTGCCAGCAGCTTGGCCGGGGGGGAAAAACTGTTTTTT. Translation gives CASSLAGGEKLFF.

This rearrangement joins TRBV3-1 (or the pseudogene TRBV3-2) to TRBJ2-3; 7 nucleotides match TRBD2. The V segment lost 2 bases and the J segment 6 bases; nucleotides outside the gene matches: 11. Per germline, CDR1 LGHDT and CDR2 YNNKEL (reference sequence). This CDR3 is 16 amino acids long. The CDR3, as DNA: TGTGCCAGCAGCCAAACCCTAGCGGTGTCACACGATACGCAGTATTTT. Protein: CASSQTLAVSHDTQYF.

The chain uses TRBV11-1 and TRBJ2-7, with 7 bases lining up with TRBD1. Trimming took 5 bases from V and 5 from J; bases not matched to a gene: 9. CDR1 and CDR2 from the germline V gene are SGHAT and FQDESV (reference sequence). This CDR3 has 14 amino acids. CDR3 coding DNA: TGTGCCAGCAGCAGCGACAGGGTGGGCCACGAGCAGTACTTC. Protein product: CASSSDRVGHEQYF.

V and J are TRBV29-1 and TRBJ2-7; 9 bases match TRBD1. The CDR3 sequence is 13 residues long. Germline V gene sequence: CDR1 SQVTM, CDR2 ANQGSEA. The V gene end was trimmed by 7 bases and the J gene end by 1 base; junction bases not matched to a gene: 5. The CDR3 reads CSGSQGASYEQYF. The CDR3 nucleotides are TGCAGCGGGTCACAGGGGGCGTCCTACGAGCAGTACTTC.

This chain joins TRBV9 and TRBJ2-5, with TRBD2 matching over 8 bases. V trimming: 0 bases; J trimming: 4 bases; junction bases outside the gene matches: 8. The CDR3 is 16 residues long. Germline values: CDR1 SGDLS, CDR2 YYNGEE. The CDR3 reads CASSVGAGGPVETQYF. In DNA form, the CDR3 reads TGTGCCAGCAGCGTAGGGGCGGGGGGCCCAGTAGAGACCCAGTACTTC.

In its sample, this clone was seen once. Distinct nucleotide sequences in the sample also encode this CDR3. The chain employs TRBV6-2 or TRBV6-3 and TRBJ2-5; the D is unclear. Per germline, CDR1 MNHEY and CDR2 SVGEGT. Trimming cost V 3 bases and J 4 bases, with 3 bases left between them. The CDR3 is 11 amino acids. CDR3 region: CASSYRETQYF. Written as DNA, the CDR3 is TGTGCCAGCAGTTATAGAGAGACCCAGTACTTC.

The chain carries TRBV9 and TRBJ2-3; D perhaps matches TRBD1 (5 bases). The CDR3 loop spans 14 amino acids. CDR1 is SGDLS, CDR2 YYNGEE, per germline. V was shortened by 0 bases and J by 4 bases, with 9 bases between the two germline ends. The CDR3 here is CASSVDQGPDTQYF. The CDR3 nucleotides read TGTGCCAGCAGCGTAGATCAGGGTCCAGATACGCAGTATTTT.

This sequence joins TRBV30 and TRBJ2-7; tentatively, D is TRBD2 (5 bases). CDR1 is GTSNPN and CDR2 is SVGIG in the germline V gene (reference sequence). The CDR3 length is 15 residues. V was clipped by 0 bases and J by 2 bases, with 14 bases between them. In nucleotides, the CDR3 is TGTGCCTGGAGTGTACGGGTCCTACTAGCCTACGAGCAGTACTTC. This translates into CAWSVRVLLAYEQYF.

This chain uses TRBV7-3 with TRBJ2-1; TRBD2 matches 7 bases. V gave up 6 bases and J gave up 9 bases; unmatched junction bases: 5. The V gene's germline CDR1 is SGHTA and CDR2 FQGTGA. The CDR3 has 12 amino acids. The CDR3 protein is CASSSSGGEQFF. The DNA of the CDR3 is TGTGCCAGCAGTAGTTCGGGAGGTGAGCAGTTCTTC.

This rearrangement joins TRBV27 to TRBJ2-1; D call uncertain. This CDR3 has 13 amino acids. In germline, CDR1 is MNHEY, CDR2 SMNVEV (reference sequence). V was cut by 1 base and J by 4 bases, with 5 bases left in between. The CDR3 coding sequence is TGTGCCAGCAGTTTATTCGGTTACAATGAGCAGTTCTTC. It encodes CASSLFGYNEQFF.

J is TRBJ2-3 and V is TRBV24-1, with 8 bases that match TRBD1. Per the germline V gene, CDR1 is KGHDR and CDR2 is SFDVKD. V shed 4 bases and J 4 bases; nucleotides not matched to a gene: 6. This CDR3 is built from 15 residues. CDR3 sequence (DNA): TGTGCCACCAGTGAGGGGCAGGGGGCGGCAGATACGCAGTATTTT. It encodes CATSEGQGAADTQYF.

The chain combines TRBV7-9 with TRBJ1-2; TRBD1 might be the D (6 bases). The CDR3 runs 14 residues. The germline CDR1 and CDR2 sequences are SEHNR and FQNEAQ (reference sequence). Trimming cost V 3 bases and J 4 bases, with 12 bases left between them. The CDR3 DNA follows: TGTGCCAGCAGCTTCCCGACAGGAGCCTATGGCTACACCTTC. Its translation: CASSFPTGAYGYTF.

In this sample, this clone turned up once. The rearrangement uses TRBV10-3 and TRBJ1-2; 7 bases are a match to TRBD1. Germline loops: CDR1 ENHRY, CDR2 SYGVKD. V shed 2 bases and J 7 bases; nucleotides not matched to a gene: 1. The CDR3 is 12 residues long. The CDR3 bases are TGTGCCATCAGTGAGGACAGGGTTGGCTACACCTTC. It yields the protein CAISEDRVGYTF.

The chain couples TRBV5-6 to TRBJ1-5; D is possibly TRBD1 (6 bases). This CDR3 is built from 15 residues. V was clipped by 3 bases and J by 6 bases, with 16 bases between them. Germline V gives CDR1 SGHDT, CDR2 YYEEEE. The CDR3 DNA is TGTGCCAGCAGCTGGAGGGGGGGACCCGGTCAGCCCCAGCATTTT. Translated, it gives CASSWRGGPGQPQHF.

This chain uses TRBV13 with TRBJ1-1; no clear D gene. Germline-derived CDR1 and CDR2 are PRHDT and FYEKMQ (reference sequence). There are 15 residues in the CDR3. V was shortened by 5 bases and J by 0 bases, with 13 bases between the two germline ends. CDR3 DNA: TGTGCCAGCAGCCTGCGCGGGCCGGTGAACACTGAAGCTTTCTTT. The encoded protein is CASSLRGPVNTEAFF.

The J gene is TRBJ2-1, the V gene TRBV4-3; 10 bases line up with TRBD2. V was pared by 0 bases and J by 7 bases, with 9 bases of the junction left unmatched. The CDR3 loop spans 17 amino acids. The germline CDR1 and CDR2 sequences are LGHNA and YSLEER. In DNA, the CDR3 is TGCGCCAGCAGCCAAGATCCCCTAGCGGGGGCCTCGAATGAGCAGTTCTTC. Its translation: CASSQDPLAGASNEQFF.

The gene calls are TRBV9 and TRBJ2-1; 10 nucleotides agree with TRBD2. Trimming removed 2 bases from V and 6 bases from J; junction bases left unmatched: 8. CDR1 and CDR2 (germline): SGDLS, YYNGEE. The CDR3 is made up of 16 amino acids. The CDR3 bases are TGTGCCAGCAGCGTTGAACCTAGCGGGGGAGGCAATGAGCAGTTCTTC. Its protein is CASSVEPSGGGNEQFF.

The chain combines TRBV29-1 with TRBJ2-1; 10 positions agree with TRBD2. Losses at the gene ends were 3 bases for V and 9 bases for J; bases not matched to a gene: 5. This CDR3 has 13 amino acids. The germline V gene has CDR1 SQVTM and CDR2 ANQGSEA. CDR3 region: CSVEPSGSLEQFF. The CDR3 coding sequence is TGCAGCGTTGAGCCTAGCGGGAGTCTTGAGCAGTTCTTC.

The genes are TRBV5-8 and TRBJ1-2; D call uncertain. The V and J ends lost 1 base and 7 bases respectively, with 11 bases between them. The CDR3 consists of 13 residues. Germline assignment: CDR1 SGHTS and CDR2 YDEGEE. CDR3 nucleotide sequence: TGTGCCAGCAGCTTGTGGTCAGGAGGTGGCTACACCTTC. Its protein is CASSLWSGGGYTF.

This chain joins TRBV7-3 and TRBJ2-3, with 12 bases lining up with TRBD2. The CDR3 consists of 19 residues. CDR1 and CDR2 from the germline V gene are SGHTA and FQGTGA. After removal of 0 bases from V and 0 bases from J, the junction contained 7 bases not matched to a gene. Here the CDR3 reads CASSLTILAGGGSTDTQYF. The CDR3 DNA is TGTGCCAGCAGCTTAACGATACTAGCGGGGGGTGGAAGCACAGATACGCAGTATTTT.

The gene calls are TRBV30 and TRBJ1-1; the D is unclear. The CDR3 extends over 13 amino acids. V lost 5 bases, J lost 3 bases, and 13 bases lay in between. Germline V gene data show CDR1 as GTSNPN and CDR2 as SVGIG (reference sequence). CDR3 amino acids: CAWSGFGDTEAFF. The CDR3 DNA follows: TGTGCCTGGTCGGGGTTCGGGGACACTGAAGCTTTCTTT.